One T cell receptor beta chain is described in this entry. The data were obtained in a study of control samples from healthy donors and cancer patients. The assay was immunoSEQ multiplex PCR, and TCRdb's table has in-frame clones only and misses some. The data show about 75,000 clones, with approximately 84% seen just once and about 16% held by the top ten. CDR1 and CDR2 (germline): SGHDT, YYEEEE. The CDR3 contains 13 residues. Trimming cost V 1 base and J 0 bases, with 4 bases left between them. The sequence was obtained from a man aged 50 to 60 in good health. The genes are TRBV5-6 and TRBJ1-1; no reliable D call. Sequences were obtained from blood. CDR3 sequence (DNA): TGTGCCAGCAGCTTGCTCTTGAACACTGAAGCTTTCTTT. This encodes CASSLLLNTEAFF.